This T cell receptor (beta chain) was observed in a study of shared clonotypes between healthy human individuals. This clone was seen once. The CDR3 loop spans 14 amino acids. CDR1 and CDR2 from the germline V gene are SGHNT and YYREEE (reference sequence). Here immunoSEQ multiplex PCR was the method, and the copy in TCRdb shows in-frame clones only, minus some. The profile shows 400,000 to 600,000 clones, about three quarters of them singletons. The TCR originated in a woman aged 40 to 50 in good health. Some clones in this sample may be carry-over from other donors' samples. This chain connects TRBV5-4 to TRBJ2-5; weak D call: TRBD1 (6 bases). Judging by the DNA end, TRBJ2-7 fits better; the J call may be wrong. Material: PBMCs. The CDR3 region has the DNA TGTGCCAGCAGCTCCGGGACCCAGGGGATCGAGCAGTACTTC. Its translation is CASSSGTQGIEQYF.